This T cell receptor (beta chain) was recorded in a study of blood T cell repertoires in COVID-19. The overall study: Whether acute or convalescent, the COVID-19 samples came from the United States, Italy and Spain.

CDR1 and CDR2 (germline): LNHDA, SQIVND (reference sequence). This CDR3 comprises 13 residues. The V and J ends lost 3 bases and 3 bases respectively, with 8 bases between them. Of note for this clone: This CDR3 is also generated by other DNA sequences in the sample.

In the authors' methods: Reference gene primer amplification gave estimated nucleated cell counts. Clones were sequenced by immunoSEQ multiplex PCR, and TCRdb holds only the in-frame ones, with some missing. That table supplies the V and J calls and clone size; D and trimming were determined from the DNA. The sample records about 42,000 clones, about 85% being singletons. V is TRBV19 and J is TRBJ1-1, with a possible D match to TRBD1 (6 bases). This clonotype was obtained from a human donor in a cohort sampled during active COVID-19. The specimen was peripheral blood. The CDR3 sequence: CASSMKGDTEAFF. CDR3 coding DNA: TGTGCCAGTAGTATGAAGGGGGACACTGAAGCTTTCTTT. Full variable domain (outside the CDR3, taken from reference TRBV19 and TRBJ1-1): DGGITQSPKYLFRKEGQNVTLSCEQNLNHDAMYWYRQDPGQGLRLIYYSQIVNDFQKGDIAEGYSVSREKKESFPLTVTSAQKNPTAFYLCASSMKGDTEAFFGQGTRLTVV.